This T cell receptor (beta chain) was recovered during a study of blood T cell repertoires in COVID-19. Study in general: Acute-phase and convalescent COVID-19 samples originated in the United States, Italy and Spain. Sample material is recorded as cDNA or gDNA derived from T cells, B-cell-depleted T cells, or PBMCs.

Original processing notes: Amplification with reference gene primers provided the estimates of nucleated cell counts. The data were produced by immunoSEQ multiplex PCR, yet TCRdb's version contains in-frame clones alone and is incomplete. V and J calls and clone size are copied from that table; D and trimming were computed from the DNA. The sample carries around 81,000 clones, approximately 86% recorded once. Specimen: peripheral blood. This TCR was sampled from a woman older than 75 with acute or convalescent COVID-19.

The CDR3 DNA reads TGTGCCAGCAGCGGTAGCGGGGGGTCTAAAGAGACCCAGTACTTC. Protein: CASSGSGGSKETQYF. This chain joins TRBV9 and TRBJ2-5; 10 nucleotides align to TRBD2. The CDR3 loop spans 15 amino acids. V trimming: 3 bases; J trimming: 3 bases; junction bases outside the gene matches: 5. The V gene's germline CDR1 is SGDLS and CDR2 YYNGEE.